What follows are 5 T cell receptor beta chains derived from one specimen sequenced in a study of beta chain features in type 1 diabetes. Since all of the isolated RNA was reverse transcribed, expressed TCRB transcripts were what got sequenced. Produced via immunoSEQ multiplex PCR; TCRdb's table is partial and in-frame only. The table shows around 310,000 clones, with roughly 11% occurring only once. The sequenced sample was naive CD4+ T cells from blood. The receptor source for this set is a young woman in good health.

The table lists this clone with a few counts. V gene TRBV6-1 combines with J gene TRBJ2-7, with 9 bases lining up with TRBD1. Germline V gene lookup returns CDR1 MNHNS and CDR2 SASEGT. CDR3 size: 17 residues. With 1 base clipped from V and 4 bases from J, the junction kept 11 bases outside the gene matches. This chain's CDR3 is CASSEGHPGQGFYEQYF. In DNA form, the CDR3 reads TGTGCCAGCAGTGAAGGGCACCCGGGACAGGGATTTTACGAGCAGTACTTC.

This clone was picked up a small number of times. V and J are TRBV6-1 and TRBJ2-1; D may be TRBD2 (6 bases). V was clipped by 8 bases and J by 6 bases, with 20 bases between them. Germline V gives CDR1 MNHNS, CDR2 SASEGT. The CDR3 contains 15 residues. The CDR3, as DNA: TGTGCCAGCCGGCCGGTACGGGAGCGGATCAATGAGCAGTTCTTC. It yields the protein CASRPVRERINEQFF.

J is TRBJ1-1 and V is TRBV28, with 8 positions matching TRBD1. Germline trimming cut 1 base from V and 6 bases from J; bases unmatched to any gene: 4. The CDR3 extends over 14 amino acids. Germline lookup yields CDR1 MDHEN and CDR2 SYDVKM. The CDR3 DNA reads TGTGCCAGCAGTTTATACGACAGGGGCGCTGAAGCTTTCTTT. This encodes CASSLYDRGAEAFF.

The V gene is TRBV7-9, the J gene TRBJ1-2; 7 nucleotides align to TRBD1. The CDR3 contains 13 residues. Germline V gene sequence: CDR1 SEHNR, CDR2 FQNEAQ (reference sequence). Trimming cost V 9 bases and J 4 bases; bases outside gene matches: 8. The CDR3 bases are TGTGCCAGTTCGACAGGGTCATTCTATGGCTACACCTTC. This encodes CASSTGSFYGYTF.

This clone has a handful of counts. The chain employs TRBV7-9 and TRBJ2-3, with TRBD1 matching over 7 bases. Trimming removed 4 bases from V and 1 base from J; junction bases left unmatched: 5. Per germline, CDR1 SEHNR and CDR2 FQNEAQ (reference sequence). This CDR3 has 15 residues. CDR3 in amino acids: CASSSRQGGTDTQYF. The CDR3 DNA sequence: TGTGCCAGCAGCTCCCGACAGGGCGGCACAGATACGCAGTATTTT.